This TCR beta chain is drawn from a study of T-cell memory formation after mild COVID-19. TCRdb re-called the 5' RACE reads through MiXCR, storing one row per CDR3 protein. The sample carries hundreds of thousands of distinct CDR3 sequences, roughly 18% recorded once. Germline-derived CDR1 and CDR2 are KGHSH and LQKENI. The CDR3 runs 16 residues. Losses at the gene ends were 6 bases for V and 2 bases for J; bases not matched to a gene: 10. The V call is TRBV18, the J call TRBJ2-7; 10 bases map to TRBD1. The TCR comes from an adult woman who had mild COVID-19 (a few samples of this study predate the infection). Cell type and time point are not known. Sequenced input: PBMCs or a T cell subset sorted from them (not recorded which). CDR3 sequence: CASSSPGTGVTYEQYF. The CDR3, as DNA: TGTGCCAGCTCCAGTCCCGGGACAGGGGTAACCTACGAGCAGTACTTC.